The 5 T cell receptor beta chains reported below all come from one sample, sequenced in a study of cytomegalovirus exposure and HLA in healthy donors. The PCR employed 60 Vbeta primers together with 13 Jbeta primers. Sequencing used immunoSEQ multiplex PCR; TCRdb keeps in-frame clones, though not all of them. Of about 110,000 clones in the sample, 75% were seen once. Specimen: PBMCs. The receptors shown here come from a man in his forties in good health and CMV-seronegative.

The chain employs TRBV7-2 and TRBJ1-2; 7 bases align to TRBD1. Germline V gives CDR1 SGHTA, CDR2 FQGNSA. The CDR3 spans 13 residues. V trimming: 0 bases; J trimming: 7 bases; junction bases outside the gene matches: 2. The chain's CDR3 is CASSLATGTGYTF. Written as DNA, the CDR3 is TGTGCCAGCAGCTTAGCGACAGGGACTGGCTACACCTTC.

The chain employs TRBV4-1 and TRBJ2-5, with TRBD1 identical over 10 bases. Germline V CDR1 and CDR2: MGHRA, YSYEKL. The CDR3 runs 15 residues. J lost 5 bases, V lost 4 bases, and 7 bases had no gene match. The DNA of the CDR3 is TGCGCCAGCAGCCCGACCGGGACAGGGGACGAGACCCAGTACTTC. Its translation: CASSPTGTGDETQYF.

This clone turned up a few times. The CDR3 loop is CASSQGGGEKLFF. The CDR3 DNA follows: TGTGCCAGCAGCCAGGGGGGAGGCGAAAAACTGTTTTTT. V gene TRBV28 combines with J gene TRBJ1-4, with TRBD1 matching over 7 bases. The germline gives CDR1 MDHEN, CDR2 SYDVKM. Trimming at V came to 6 bases and at J to 8 bases, leaving 6 bases not matched to a gene. The CDR3 is 13 residues long.

The chain has TRBV29-1 and TRBJ1-4; 8 bases agree with TRBD1. In germline, CDR1 is SQVTM, CDR2 ANQGSEA. V shed 6 bases, J shed 10 bases, and the junction held 16 bases outside the gene matches. This CDR3 is 15 amino acids long. CDR3 sequence reads: CSVATGASGVGKLFF. DNA of the CDR3: TGCAGCGTGGCGACAGGGGCTTCGGGTGTTGGAAAACTGTTTTTT.

This chain links TRBV4-1 with TRBJ2-7; 8 nucleotides match TRBD2. V shed 1 base, J shed 5 bases, and the junction held 13 bases outside the gene matches. The CDR3 runs to 17 residues. Germline V gives CDR1 MGHRA, CDR2 YSYEKL. This chain's CDR3 is CASSQGRLSGSSNEQYF. The CDR3 DNA reads as TGCGCCAGCAGCCAAGGCCGTCTAAGCGGGAGTAGCAACGAGCAGTACTTC.